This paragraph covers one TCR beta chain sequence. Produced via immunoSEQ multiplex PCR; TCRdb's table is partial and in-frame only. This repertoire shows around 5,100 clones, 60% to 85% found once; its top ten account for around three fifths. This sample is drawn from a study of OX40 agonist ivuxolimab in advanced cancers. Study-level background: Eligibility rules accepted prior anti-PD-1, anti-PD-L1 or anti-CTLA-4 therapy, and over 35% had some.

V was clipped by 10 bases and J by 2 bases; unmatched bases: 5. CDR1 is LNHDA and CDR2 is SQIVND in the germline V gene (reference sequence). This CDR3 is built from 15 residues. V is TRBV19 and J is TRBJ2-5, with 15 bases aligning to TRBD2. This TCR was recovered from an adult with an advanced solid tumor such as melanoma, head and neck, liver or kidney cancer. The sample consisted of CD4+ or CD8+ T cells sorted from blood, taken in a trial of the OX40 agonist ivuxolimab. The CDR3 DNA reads TGTGCCACCTCCGGGACTAGCGGGGGGCAAGAGACCCAGTACTTC. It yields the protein CATSGTSGGQETQYF.